The clone carrying this T cell receptor beta chain appeared a few times. The antigen is not known. This sample stems from a study of blood T cells in healthy people across ages. CDR3 length equals 15 residues. V was clipped by 5 bases and J by 4 bases, with 15 bases between them. Sample-barcoded 5' priming and a J-beta primer mix drove a second PCR of roughly 7 to 11 cycles. MiXCR, run by TCRdb on the 5' RACE reads, gives a single entry per CDR3 protein. The sample has approximately 1.5 million distinct CDR3 sequences; 42% are singletons. General study results and limits: Relative to aged donors, long-lived donors carried more naive CD4+ cells and displayed higher diversity.

V and J are TRBV12-3 or TRBV12-4 and TRBJ2-1, with D possibly being TRBD2 (6 bases). The receptor's source is a woman under 30 in good health. The sample comprised blood. The CDR3 loop reads CASSAVAGQYNEQFF. For the CDR3, the DNA is TGTGCCAGCAGTGCCGTCGCGGGGCAGTACAATGAGCAGTTCTTC.